Listed below are T cell receptor beta chains from one sample, sequenced in a study of control samples from healthy donors and cancer patients. The repertoire was sequenced with immunoSEQ multiplex PCR; TCRdb's copy has only in-frame clones and lacks some. In total, the table holds fewer than 200,000 clones. The material sequenced was blood. The source is a woman aged 30 to 39 in good health. Both conserved end residues are part of each CDR3. A D gene is named only where the DNA matches it firmly.

J gene | D gene | V gene | CDR3 DNA | CDR3 protein
TRBJ1-2 | TRBD1 | TRBV7-2 | TGTGCCAGCAGCTTAGCCCAGACAGGGTTAGGCGGCTACACCTTC | CASSLAQTGLGGYTF
TRBJ2-1 | NA | TRBV11-2 | TGTGCCAGCAGCTTATTCAATGAGCAGTTCTTC | CASSLFNEQFF
TRBJ2-5 | NA | TRBV12-3/TRBV12-4 | TGTGCCAGCAGTCCGGCCCGTCCTGAGACCCAGTACTTC | CASSPARPETQYF
TRBJ1-2 | TRBD1 | TRBV28 | TGTGCCAGCAGTTTTACCCCGATGACAGGGTACGGCTACACCTTC | CASSFTPMTGYGYTF
TRBJ2-7 | TRBD2 | TRBV5-1 | TGCGCCAGCAGCTTGGCCCTTAGCGGGGGCATAAGCTCCTACGAGCAGTACTTC | CASSLALSGGISSYEQYF
TRBJ2-7 | NA | TRBV12-3/TRBV12-4 | TGTGCCAGCATGGGGCCACCCTACGAGCAGTACTTC | CASMGPPYEQYF
TRBJ1-5 | NA | TRBV18 | TGTGCCAGCTCACCCCTCCCAGATCCCAGGGGCGATCAGCCCCAGCATTTT | CASSPLPDPRGDQPQHF
TRBJ1-2 | NA | TRBV18 | TGTGCCAGCTCAGGGGTCGAGGGTTCCTATGGCTACACCTTC | CASSGVEGSYGYTF
TRBJ1-5 | TRBD1 | TRBV6-5 | TGTGCCAGCAGAGTGGACAGGGGGACTGGGCAGCCCCAGCATTTT | CASRVDRGTGQPQHF
TRBJ1-3 | TRBD1 | TRBV7-6 | TGTGCCAGCAGCTCCATCGGACAGGGATCGCTTGGAAACACCATATATTTT | CASSSIGQGSLGNTIYF
TRBJ2-5 | NA | TRBV29-1 | TGCAGCGCTCACGGGCGGGGAGGCGAGACCCAGTACTTC | CSAHGRGGETQYF